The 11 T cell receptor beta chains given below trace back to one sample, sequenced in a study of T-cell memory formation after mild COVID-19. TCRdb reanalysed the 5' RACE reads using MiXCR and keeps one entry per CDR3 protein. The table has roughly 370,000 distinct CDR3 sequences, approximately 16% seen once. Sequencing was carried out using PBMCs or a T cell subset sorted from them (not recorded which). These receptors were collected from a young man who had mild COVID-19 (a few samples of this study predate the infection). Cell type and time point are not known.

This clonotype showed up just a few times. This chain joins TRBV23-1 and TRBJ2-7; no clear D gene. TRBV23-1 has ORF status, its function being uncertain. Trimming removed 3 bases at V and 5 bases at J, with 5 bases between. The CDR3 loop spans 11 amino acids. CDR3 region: CASSHRNEQYV. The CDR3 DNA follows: TGCGCCAGCAGTCACAGAAACGAGCAGTACGTC.

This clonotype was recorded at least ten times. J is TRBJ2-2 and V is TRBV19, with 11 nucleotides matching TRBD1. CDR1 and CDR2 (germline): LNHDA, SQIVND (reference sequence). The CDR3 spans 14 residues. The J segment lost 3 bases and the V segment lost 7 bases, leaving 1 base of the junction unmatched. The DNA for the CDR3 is TGTGCCAGTAAGGGACAGGGGGACACCGGGGAGCTGTTTTTT. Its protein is CASKGQGDTGELFF.

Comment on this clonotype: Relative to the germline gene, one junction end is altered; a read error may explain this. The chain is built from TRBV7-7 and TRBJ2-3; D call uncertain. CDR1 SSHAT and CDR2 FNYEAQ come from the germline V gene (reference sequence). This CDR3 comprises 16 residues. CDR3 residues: CASSRGPNPSTDTQYF. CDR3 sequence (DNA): TGTGCTAGCAGCCGCGGTCCGAACCCAAGCACAGATACGCAGTATTTT.

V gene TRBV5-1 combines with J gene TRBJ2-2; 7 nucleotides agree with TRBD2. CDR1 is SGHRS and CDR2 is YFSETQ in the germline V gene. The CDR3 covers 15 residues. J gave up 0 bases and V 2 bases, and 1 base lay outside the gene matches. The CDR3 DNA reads TGCGCCAGCAGCTTTGGACTAGCGAACACCGGGGAGCTGTTTTTT. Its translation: CASSFGLANTGELFF.

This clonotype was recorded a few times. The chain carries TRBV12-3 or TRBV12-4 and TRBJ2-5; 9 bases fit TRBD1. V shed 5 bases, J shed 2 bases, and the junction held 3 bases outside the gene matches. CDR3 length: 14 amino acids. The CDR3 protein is CASSGTGLQETQYF. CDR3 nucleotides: TGTGCCAGCAGTGGGACAGGGTTGCAAGAGACCCAGTACTTC.

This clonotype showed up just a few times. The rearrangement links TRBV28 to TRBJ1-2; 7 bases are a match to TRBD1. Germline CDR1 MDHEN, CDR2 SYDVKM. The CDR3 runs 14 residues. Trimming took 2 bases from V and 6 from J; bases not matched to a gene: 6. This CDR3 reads CASSLPTGVNGYTF. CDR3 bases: TGTGCCAGCAGTTTACCCACAGGGGTTAATGGCTACACCTTC.

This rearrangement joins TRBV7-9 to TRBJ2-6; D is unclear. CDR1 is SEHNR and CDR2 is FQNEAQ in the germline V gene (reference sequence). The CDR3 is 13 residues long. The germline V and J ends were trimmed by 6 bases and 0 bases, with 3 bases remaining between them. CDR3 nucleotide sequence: TGTGCCAGCAGGGACTCTGGGGCCAACGTCCTGACTTTC. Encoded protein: CASRDSGANVLTF.

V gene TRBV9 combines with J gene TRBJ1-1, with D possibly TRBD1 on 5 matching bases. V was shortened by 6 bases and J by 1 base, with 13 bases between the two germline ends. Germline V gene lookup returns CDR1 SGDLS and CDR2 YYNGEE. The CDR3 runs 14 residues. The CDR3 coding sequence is TGTGCCAGCACCCAAGGCGGGGGGAACACTGAAGCTTTCTTT. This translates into CASTQGGGNTEAFF. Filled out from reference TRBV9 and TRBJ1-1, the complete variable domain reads DSGVTQTPKHLITATGQRVTLRCSPRSGDLSVYWYQQSLDQGLQFLIQYYNGEERAKGNILERFSAQQFPDLHSELNLSSLELGDSALYFCASTQGGGNTEAFFGQGTRLTVV.

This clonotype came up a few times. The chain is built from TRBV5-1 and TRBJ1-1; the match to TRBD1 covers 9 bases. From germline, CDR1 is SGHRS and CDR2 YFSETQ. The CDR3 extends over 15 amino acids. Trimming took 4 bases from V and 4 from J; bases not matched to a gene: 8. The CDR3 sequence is CASSLGQGWGTEAFF. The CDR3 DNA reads TGCGCCAGCAGCCTGGGACAGGGATGGGGCACTGAAGCTTTCTTT.

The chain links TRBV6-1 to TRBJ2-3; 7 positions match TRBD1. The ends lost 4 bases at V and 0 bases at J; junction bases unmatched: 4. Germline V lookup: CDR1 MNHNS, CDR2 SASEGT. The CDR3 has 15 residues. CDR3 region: CASSARDSSTDTQYF. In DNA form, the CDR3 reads TGTGCCAGCAGTGCCCGGGACAGCAGCACAGATACGCAGTATTTT.

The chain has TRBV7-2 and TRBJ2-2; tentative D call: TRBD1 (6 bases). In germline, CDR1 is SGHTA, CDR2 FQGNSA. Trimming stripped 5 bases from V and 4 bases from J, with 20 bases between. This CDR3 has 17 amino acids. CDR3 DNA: TGTGCCAGCAGCACTCCTCAGGGACACTCTCTCACCGGGGAGCTGTTTTTT. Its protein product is CASSTPQGHSLTGELFF.